The next 18 T cell receptor beta chains were all read from a single sample in a study of blood T cell repertoires in COVID-19. Here immunoSEQ multiplex PCR was the method, and the copy in TCRdb shows in-frame clones only, minus some. The table includes around 300,000 clones, more than 80% detected once. The sequencing sample was made of peripheral blood. The source of these receptors is a woman between 45 and 60 years old with COVID-19, enrolled during active disease.

The chain carries TRBV7-2 and TRBJ2-7; tentatively, D is TRBD2 (5 bases). From germline, CDR1 is SGHTA and CDR2 FQGNSA. This CDR3 is built from 15 residues. Between the trimmed V and J ends, which lost 3 bases and 0 bases, there was a span of 12 bases. CDR3: CASSLASSASYEQYF. The DNA of the CDR3 is TGTGCCAGCAGCTTGGCTAGCTCCGCCTCCTACGAGCAGTACTTC. The whole variable domain, filled in from reference TRBV7-2 and TRBJ2-7, reads GAGVSQSPSNKVTEKGKDVELRCDPISGHTALYWYRQSLGQGLEFLIYFQGNSAPDKSGLPSDRFSAERTGGSVSTLTIQRTQQEDSAVYLCASSLASSASYEQYFGPGTRLTVT.

The chain joins TRBV12-5 to TRBJ2-1; 7 nucleotides match TRBD2. Germline CDR1 and CDR2: LGHNT and FRNRAP. This CDR3 comprises 19 residues. Unmatched junction bases numbered 15, after V lost 2 bases and J lost 2 bases. The CDR3 is CASGLSPWSSGYTYNEQFF. The CDR3 DNA reads as TGTGCTAGTGGTTTGTCTCCGTGGTCTAGCGGATACACCTACAATGAGCAGTTCTTC.

The V and J genes are TRBV5-4 and TRBJ1-3, with 8 bases aligning to TRBD1. The CDR3 has 17 amino acids. The V and J ends lost 4 bases and 0 bases, in that order; junction bases with no gene match: 9. The germline CDR1 and CDR2 sequences are SGHNT and YYREEE (reference sequence). CDR3 sequence (DNA): TGTGCCAGCAGCGCGGCCAAAGACAGGGGCTCTGGAAACACCATATATTTT. This translates into CASSAAKDRGSGNTIYF.

The V and J genes are TRBV7-6 and TRBJ2-1; 7 positions agree with TRBD2. The trim removed 6 bases at V and 0 bases at J, leaving 11 bases unmatched. The germline V gene encodes CDR1 SGHVS and CDR2 FNYEAQ. The CDR3 totals 17 residues. The CDR3 nucleotides read TGTGCCAGCAGTTTTTCCTGGGGGGGGAACTCCTACAATGAGCAGTTCTTC. Translation: CASSFSWGGNSYNEQFF.

Written as DNA, the CDR3 is TGCAGCGTCGTCCCGGGACAGGCCTACGAGCAGTACTTC. Protein product: CSVVPGQAYEQYF. This chain links TRBV29-1 with TRBJ2-7; TRBD1 aligns across 8 bases. Trimming at V came to 6 bases and at J to 2 bases, leaving 6 bases not matched to a gene. Per the germline V gene, CDR1 is SQVTM and CDR2 is ANQGSEA. This CDR3 is 13 amino acids long.

The chain recombines TRBV7-9 with TRBJ2-1; TRBD1 agrees at 10 bases. V trimming: 5 bases; J trimming: 7 bases; junction bases outside the gene matches: 8. There are 15 residues in the CDR3. Germline assignment: CDR1 SEHNR and CDR2 FQNEAQ (reference sequence). CDR3 residues: CASSNDRGLKNEQFF. The DNA of the CDR3 is TGTGCCAGCAGCAACGACAGGGGGCTTAAAAATGAGCAGTTCTTC. Variable domain in full (rest from reference TRBV7-9 and TRBJ2-1): DTGVSQNPRHKITKRGQNVTFRCDPISEHNRLYWYRQTLGQGPEFLTYFQNEAQLEKSRLLSDRFSAERPKGSFSTLEIQRTEQGDSAMYLCASSNDRGLKNEQFFGPGTRLTVL.

J is TRBJ1-2 and V is TRBV3-1 (or the pseudogene TRBV3-2); D might be TRBD1 (6 bases). Trimming stripped 2 bases from V and 3 bases from J, with 16 bases between. The V gene's germline CDR1 is LGHDT and CDR2 YNNKEL (reference sequence). CDR3 size: 16 residues. CDR3 coding DNA: TGTGCCAGCAGCCAAAGTGGACAGTTCGGATACTATGGCTACACCTTC. Translation: CASSQSGQFGYYGYTF.

In regard to this clone: The junction does not match germline at one end; this may be a read error. V is TRBV4-1 and J is TRBJ2-4; D is uncertain. The germline V gene has CDR1 MGHRA and CDR2 YSYEKL. The CDR3 length is 12 residues. This chain's CDR3 is CASSQEKYSFSF. CDR3 DNA: TGCGCCAGCAGCCAAGAAAAGTACTCCTTTTCTTTC.

This chain connects TRBV2 to TRBJ2-1; 7 bases agree with TRBD1. The germline V gene encodes CDR1 SNHLY and CDR2 FYNNEI. V lost 6 bases to trimming and J lost 6 bases; unmatched junction nucleotides: 8. This CDR3 comprises 14 residues. CDR3 DNA sequence: TGTGCCAGCAGAACCGGGACAGCCTCCAATGAGCAGTTCTTC. It codes for CASRTGTASNEQFF.

The chain recombines TRBV3-1 (or the pseudogene TRBV3-2) with TRBJ2-7; 8 positions match TRBD2. Per the germline V gene, CDR1 is LGHDT and CDR2 is YNNKEL (reference sequence). The CDR3 length is 15 residues. Unmatched junction bases numbered 5, after V lost 4 bases and J lost 0 bases. The CDR3 coding sequence is TGTGCCAGCAGCCCGAGGACTAGCTACTCCTACGAGCAGTACTTC. It codes for CASSPRTSYSYEQYF.

The V call is TRBV10-3, the J call TRBJ2-5, with D perhaps TRBD1 (5 bases). Trimming cost V 3 bases and J 5 bases, with 7 bases left between them. The CDR3 runs to 12 residues. Germline V gives CDR1 ENHRY, CDR2 SYGVKD. In nucleotides, the CDR3 is TGTGCCATCAGTGACAGGGTTGAGACCCAGTACTTC. This encodes CAISDRVETQYF.

The chain couples TRBV7-2 to TRBJ2-1; D remains unclear. V was cut by 5 bases and J by 4 bases, with 12 bases left in between. This CDR3 comprises 14 residues. Germline V gives CDR1 SGHTA, CDR2 FQGNSA. CDR3 residues: CASSVLLAYNEQFF. The CDR3 nucleotides read TGTGCCAGCAGCGTCTTACTTGCATACAATGAGCAGTTCTTC.

This chain links TRBV18 with TRBJ1-2; 7 positions agree with TRBD1. This CDR3 is built from 15 residues. Per the germline V gene, CDR1 is KGHSH and CDR2 is LQKENI. V was clipped by 5 bases and J by 0 bases; unmatched bases: 6. Here the CDR3 DNA reads TGTGCCAGCTCATGGACAGGACCTACTAACTATGGCTACACCTTC. Protein sequence: CASSWTGPTNYGYTF.

This clone was counted only a few times. The genes are TRBV27 and TRBJ1-1, with D possibly matching TRBD1 (5 bases). This CDR3 is built from 12 residues. V was clipped by 4 bases and J by 6 bases, with 9 bases between them. Germline values: CDR1 MNHEY, CDR2 SMNVEV (reference sequence). CDR3 loop: CASSSGGAEAFF. CDR3 nucleotide sequence: TGTGCCAGCAGTTCCGGGGGGGCTGAAGCTTTCTTT.

The chain employs TRBV5-1 and TRBJ2-2; 11 positions match TRBD2. The V and J ends lost 4 bases and 6 bases, in that order; junction bases with no gene match: 5. CDR3 length: 15 residues. CDR1 and CDR2 (germline): SGHRS, YFSETQ. In DNA form, the CDR3 reads TGCGCCAGCAGCGCGGCGACTAGCGGGGCCGGGGAGCTGTTTTTT. Translated, it gives CASSAATSGAGELFF. The full variable domain, with the rest looked up from reference TRBV5-1 and TRBJ2-2, is KAGVTQTPRYLIKTRGQQVTLSCSPISGHRSVSWYQQTPGQGLQFLFEYFSETQRNKGNFPGRFSGRQFSNSRSEMNVSTLELGDSALYLCASSAATSGAGELFFGEGSRLTVL.

This chain joins TRBV14 and TRBJ2-7; TRBD2 is a possible D gene (6 bases). The V gene's germline CDR1 is SGHDN and CDR2 FVKESK. V shed 4 bases and J shed 3 bases, with 13 bases lying between them. The CDR3 length is 14 residues. The DNA of the CDR3 is TGTGCCAGCAGCCCCCATGATAGCGGCTACGAGCAGTACTTC. This translates into CASSPHDSGYEQYF.

The rearrangement links TRBV5-1 to TRBJ2-1, with 9 bases aligning to TRBD1. V lost 4 bases and J lost 8; bases outside the gene matches: 7. The CDR3 has 14 residues. Germline loops: CDR1 SGHRS, CDR2 YFSETQ. CDR3 sequence: CASSRGTGSDEQFF. The CDR3 DNA reads TGCGCCAGCAGCCGGGGGACAGGGTCGGATGAGCAGTTCTTC.

This rearrangement joins TRBV11-2 to TRBJ2-1; D might be TRBD2 (6 bases). V lost 2 bases to trimming and J lost 1 base, with 15 bases between them. The CDR3 runs to 17 residues. Per germline, CDR1 SGHAT and CDR2 FQNNGV. The CDR3 sequence: CASSLPVGLLSYNEQFF. The CDR3 region has the DNA TGTGCCAGCAGCTTACCAGTGGGACTTTTATCCTACAATGAGCAGTTCTTC.